A selection of T cell receptor beta chains follows, all from one sample in a study of blood T cells in healthy people across ages. TCRdb analysed the 5' RACE reads with MiXCR anew, one entry per CDR3 protein. The data show some 1,800,000 distinct CDR3 sequences, roughly two fifths seen once. The source material was blood. The receptors derive from a human donor in good health. Both conserved end residues are part of each CDR3. The D gene is left open where the match is weak. Size is stated for part of the rows, as once, few or many counts, or as a class when the clone is expanded.

J gene | V gene | clone size | D gene | CDR3 protein | CDR3 DNA
TRBJ1-2 | TRBV29-1 | few | NA | CSVGPGTGRMDTF | NA
TRBJ2-7 | TRBV12-3/TRBV12-4 | NA | NA | CASRPGRGSYELYF | TGTGCCAGCAGACCGGGACGGGGCTCCTACGAGCTGTACTTC
TRBJ2-1 | TRBV7-8 | NA | TRBD2 | CASSKLAGDVGEQFF | TGTGCCAGCAGCAAACTAGCGGGGGATGTTGGTGAGCAGTTCTTC
TRBJ2-2 | TRBV29-1 | NA | NA | CSVEWTLNTGELFF | TGCAGCGTTGAGTGGACACTCAACACCGGGGAGCTGTTTTTT
TRBJ2-7 | TRBV18 | NA | NA | CASSPHPSYEQYF | TGTGCCAGCTCACCGCACCCCTCCTACGAGCAGTACTTC
TRBJ1-2 | TRBV20-1 | NA | NA | CSARQASGYTF | TGCAGTGCGCGTCAGGCGAGTGGCTACACCTTC
TRBJ2-5 | TRBV28 | NA | NA | CASTKLLETQYF | TGTGCCAGCACCAAATTACTTGAGACCCAGTACTTC
TRBJ2-5 | TRBV20-1 | NA | NA | CSAAPGRWETQYF | TGCAGTGCTGCCCCGGGACGGTGGGAGACCCAGTACTTC
TRBJ2-5 | TRBV10-2 | NA | NA | CASSESVHFQETQYF | TGCGCCAGCAGTGAGTCGGTCCATTTCCAAGAGACCCAGTACTTC
TRBJ2-7 | TRBV7-8 | many | TRBD2 | CASSFGLAGGSSYEQYF | TGTGCCAGCAGTTTTGGTCTAGCGGGGGGTAGCTCCTACGAGCAGTACTTC
TRBJ2-5 | TRBV7-2 | NA | NA | CASSLDGKVQYF | TGTGCCAGCAGCTTAGATGGAAAAGTGCAGTACTTC
TRBJ1-2 | TRBV16 | NA | NA | CAGSQSGPGIYGYTF | TGTGCCGGCAGCCAATCGGGGCCGGGCATCTATGGCTACACCTTC
TRBJ2-7 | TRBV6-1 | NA | TRBD2 | CASSDRGGGWSLTYEQYF | TGTGCCAGCAGTGATCGTGGGGGAGGGTGGAGCCTCACCTACGAGCAGTACTTC
TRBJ1-5 | TRBV6-2/TRBV6-3 | NA | NA | CASRGLDGYSNQPQHF | TGTGCCAGCAGGGGGTTGGACGGATATAGCAATCAGCCCCAGCATTTT
TRBJ1-2 | TRBV12-3/TRBV12-4 | few | NA | CASSSPTRLRGNGYTF | TGTGCCAGCAGTTCCCCCACCCGATTGCGGGGCAATGGCTACACCTTC
TRBJ2-5 | TRBV6-2/TRBV6-3 | few | NA | CASTGGRGETQYF | TGTGCCAGCACCGGGGGGCGCGGAGAGACCCAGTACTTC
TRBJ1-2 | TRBV4-3 | NA | NA | CASSQGSGGGYGYTF | TGCGCCAGCAGCCAAGGCTCGGGGGGTGGCTATGGCTACACCTTC
TRBJ2-4 | TRBV7-9 | NA | NA | CASSDILAKNIQYF | TGTGCCAGCAGCGACATACTAGCCAAAAACATTCAGTACTTC
TRBJ2-7 | TRBV12-1 | NA | NA | CASHPPLGTGDVEQYF | TGTGCCAGTCATCCCCCTCTCGGGACAGGGGACGTCGAGCAGTACTTC
TRBJ2-7 | TRBV4-2 | NA | TRBD1 | CASSAGTDSTYEQYF | TGTGCCAGCAGCGCAGGGACAGATTCGACCTACGAGCAGTACTTC
TRBJ2-4 | TRBV28 | NA | TRBD1 | CASSGQGTKNIQYF | TGTGCCAGCAGTGGACAGGGGACCAAAAACATTCAGTACTTC
TRBJ2-7 | TRBV2 | NA | TRBD2 | CASSPGTSGRDEQYF | TGTGCCAGCAGTCCTGGGACTAGCGGGCGGGACGAGCAGTACTTC
TRBJ1-4 | TRBV7-9 | NA | TRBD1 | CASSYRGIGEKLFF | TGTGCCAGCAGCTACAGGGGGATTGGGGAAAAACTGTTTTTT
TRBJ2-6 | TRBV12-3/TRBV12-4 | NA | NA | CASSWGSSPGANVLTF | TGTGCCAGCAGTTGGGGGTCATCACCTGGGGCCAACGTCCTGACTTTC
TRBJ1-2 | TRBV10-3 | NA | TRBD1 | CATLDRGKPYGYTF | TGTGCCACCCTGGACAGGGGCAAACCCTATGGCTACACCTTC
TRBJ2-7 | TRBV20-1 | few | TRBD1 | CSAEKPGQEAYEQYF | TGCAGTGCTGAGAAACCGGGACAGGAGGCCTACGAGCAGTACTTC
TRBJ2-1 | TRBV6-2/TRBV6-3 | NA | NA | CASNLDSYNEQFF | TGTGCCAGCAACCTAGACAGTTACAATGAGCAGTTCTTC
TRBJ1-2 | TRBV28 | NA | NA | CASSEYIEGVDYGYTF | TGTGCCAGCAGTGAATACATCGAGGGTGTTGACTATGGCTACACCTTC
TRBJ2-1 | TRBV4-1 | few | TRBD2 | CASTTLAGGNNEQFF | TGCGCCAGCACTACGCTAGCGGGGGGCAACAATGAGCAGTTCTTC
TRBJ1-6 | TRBV9 | NA | NA | CASSYTGYNSPLHF | TGTGCCAGCAGTTATACAGGTTATAATTCACCCCTCCACTTT
TRBJ1-4 | TRBV7-2 | few | TRBD1 | CASSPGQGATGEKLFF | TGTGCCAGCAGCCCGGGACAGGGGGCGACGGGTGAAAAACTGTTTTTT
TRBJ2-1 | TRBV10-3 | NA | NA | CAISEPPYNEQFF | TGTGCCATCAGTGAACCCCCCTACAATGAGCAGTTCTTC
TRBJ2-1 | TRBV3-1 | NA | NA | CASSQQAGSYNEQFF | TGTGCCAGCAGCCAGCAGGCAGGATCCTACAATGAGCAGTTCTTC
TRBJ2-1 | TRBV2 | once | TRBD2 | CVSSVPSGGALDEQFF | TGTGTCAGCAGTGTACCCAGCGGGGGGGCATTGGATGAGCAGTTCTTC
TRBJ2-7 | TRBV15 | few | TRBD1 | CATSSGTGYEQYF | TGTGCCACCAGCAGCGGGACAGGCTACGAGCAGTACTTC
TRBJ2-5 | TRBV29-1 | few | TRBD1 | CSVGGTGSVQETQYF | TGCAGCGTTGGAGGGACAGGGTCGGTGCAAGAGACCCAGTACTTC
TRBJ2-4 | TRBV6-6 | few | TRBD1 | CASTPTGGRNIQYF | TGTGCCAGCACTCCAACAGGGGGCAGAAACATTCAGTACTTC
TRBJ2-1 | TRBV3-1 | NA | NA | CASSPGSRTYNEQFF | TGTGCCAGCAGCCCGGGCTCGAGAACCTACAATGAGCAGTTCTTC
TRBJ2-1 | TRBV7-3 | NA | TRBD2 | CASSFHERGGLGEQFF | TGTGCCAGCAGCTTCCACGAGCGGGGGGGACTAGGTGAGCAGTTCTTC
TRBJ2-3 | TRBV6-1 | NA | TRBD2 | CASSGFGTSGGEYTQYF | TGTGCCAGCAGTGGATTTGGGACTAGCGGGGGGGAGTATACGCAGTATTTT
TRBJ2-3 | TRBV7-8 | few | NA | CASSLAAPATDTQYF | TGTGCCAGCAGCTTAGCGGCCCCGGCCACAGATACGCAGTATTTT
TRBJ2-7 | TRBV11-2 | many | NA | CASSLDGHTNYEQYF | TGTGCCAGCAGCTTAGATGGGCATACCAACTACGAGCAGTACTTC